These 2 T cell receptor beta chains originate from one sample sequenced in a study of T cell responses to AZD1222 COVID-19 vaccine. Sequencing was performed with immunoSEQ multiplex PCR; in TCRdb, only in-frame clones are kept and a portion is missing. In the table there are fewer than 200,000 clones, about 91% of which are singletons. Sequencing used peripheral blood, obtained on day 0 of MenACWY control vaccination. The source of these receptors is an adult in good health.

The chain carries TRBV10-2 and TRBJ2-7; D gene uncertain. Germline V gene lookup returns CDR1 WSHSY and CDR2 SAAADI. The CDR3 is 12 amino acids. The V end lost 5 bases, the J end lost 4 bases, and 9 bases lay between the germline ends. The CDR3 nucleotides read TGCGCCAGCAGTTTGGGCTTGTACGAGCAGTACTTC. Encoded protein: CASSLGLYEQYF.

This chain's CDR3 is CASSSGASGLYEQYF. DNA of the CDR3: TGTGCCAGCAGCTCCGGCGCTAGCGGCCTCTACGAGCAGTACTTC. This rearrangement joins TRBV11-3 to TRBJ2-7, with 7 bases fitting TRBD2. The CDR3 has 15 amino acids. Germline V gene lookup returns CDR1 SGHNT and CDR2 YENEEA. V lost 4 bases to trimming and J lost 3 bases; unmatched junction nucleotides: 9. Full variable domain (rest looked up from reference TRBV11-3 and TRBJ2-7): EAGVVQSPRYKIIEKKQPVAFWCNPISGHNTLYWYLQNLGQGPELLIRYENEEAVDDSQLPKDRFSAERLKGVDSTLKIQPAELGDSAVYLCASSSGASGLYEQYFGPGTRLTVT.